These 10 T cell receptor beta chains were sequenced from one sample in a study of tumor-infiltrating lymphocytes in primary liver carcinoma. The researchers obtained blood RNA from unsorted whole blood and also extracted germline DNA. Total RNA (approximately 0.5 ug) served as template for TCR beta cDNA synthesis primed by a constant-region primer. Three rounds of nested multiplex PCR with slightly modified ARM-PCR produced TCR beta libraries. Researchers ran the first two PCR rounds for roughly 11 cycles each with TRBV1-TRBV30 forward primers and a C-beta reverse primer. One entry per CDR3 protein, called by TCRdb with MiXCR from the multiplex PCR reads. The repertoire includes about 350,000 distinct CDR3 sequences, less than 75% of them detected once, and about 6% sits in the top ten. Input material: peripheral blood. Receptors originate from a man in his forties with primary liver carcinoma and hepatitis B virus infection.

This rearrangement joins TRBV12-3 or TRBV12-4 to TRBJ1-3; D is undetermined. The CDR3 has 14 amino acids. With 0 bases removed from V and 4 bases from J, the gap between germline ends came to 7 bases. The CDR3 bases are TGTGCCAGCAGTTTAGCCGACCTCGGAAACACCATATATTTT. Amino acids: CASSLADLGNTIYF.

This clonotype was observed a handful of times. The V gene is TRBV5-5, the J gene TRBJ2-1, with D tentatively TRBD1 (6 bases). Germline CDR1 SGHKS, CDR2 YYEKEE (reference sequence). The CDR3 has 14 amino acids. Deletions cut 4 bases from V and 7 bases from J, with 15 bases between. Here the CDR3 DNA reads TGTGCCAGCAGCCTGGGGGCGCAGGTTAATGAGCAGTTCTTC. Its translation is CASSLGAQVNEQFF.

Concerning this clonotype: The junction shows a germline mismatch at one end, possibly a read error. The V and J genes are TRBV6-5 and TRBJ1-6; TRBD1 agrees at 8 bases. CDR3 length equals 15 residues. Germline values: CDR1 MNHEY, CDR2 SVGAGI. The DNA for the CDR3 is TGTGTCAGCAGTTACTCGCAGGGGGCGAGTTCACACCTCCACTTT. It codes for CVSSYSQGASSHLHF.

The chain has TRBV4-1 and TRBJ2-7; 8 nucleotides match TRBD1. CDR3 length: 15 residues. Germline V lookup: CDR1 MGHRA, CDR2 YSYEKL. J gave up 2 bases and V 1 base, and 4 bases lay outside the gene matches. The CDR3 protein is CASSQVGQGTYEQYF. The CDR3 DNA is TGCGCCAGCAGCCAAGTAGGACAGGGAACCTACGAGCAGTACTTC.

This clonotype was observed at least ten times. CDR3 DNA: TGTGCCAGCAGCTTGGACAGGCGATCCTACGAGCAGTACTTC. It encodes CASSLDRRSYEQYF. The chain uses TRBV5-6 and TRBJ2-7, with D possibly TRBD1 on 5 matching bases. Trimming left V 0 bases short and J 1 base short, with 8 bases between. Germline CDR1 is SGHDT and CDR2 is YYEEEE. The CDR3 is 14 amino acids.

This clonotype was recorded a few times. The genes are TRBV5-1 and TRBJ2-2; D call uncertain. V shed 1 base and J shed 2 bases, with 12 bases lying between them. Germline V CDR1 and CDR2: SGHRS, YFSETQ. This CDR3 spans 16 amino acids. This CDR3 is CASSLSIPRNTGELFF. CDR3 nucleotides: TGCGCCAGCAGCTTGTCTATCCCCAGAAACACCGGGGAGCTGTTTTTT.

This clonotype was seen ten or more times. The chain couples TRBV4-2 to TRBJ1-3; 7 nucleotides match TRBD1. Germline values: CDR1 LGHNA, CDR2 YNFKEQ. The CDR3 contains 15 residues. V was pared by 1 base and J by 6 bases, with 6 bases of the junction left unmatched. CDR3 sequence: CASSQGTGAQNTIYF. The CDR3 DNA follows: TGTGCCAGCAGCCAAGGAACAGGGGCCCAAAACACCATATATTTT.

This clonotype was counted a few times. The CDR3 DNA reads TGTGCCAGCAGCTTGGCACAGGGGGCTAATGAAAAACTGTTTTTT. Translated, it gives CASSLAQGANEKLFF. The V and J genes are TRBV5-4 and TRBJ1-4, with 8 bases lining up with TRBD1. The V gene end was trimmed by 0 bases and the J gene end by 3 bases; junction bases not matched to a gene: 1. CDR1 is SGHNT and CDR2 is YYREEE in the germline V gene (reference sequence). There are 15 residues in the CDR3.

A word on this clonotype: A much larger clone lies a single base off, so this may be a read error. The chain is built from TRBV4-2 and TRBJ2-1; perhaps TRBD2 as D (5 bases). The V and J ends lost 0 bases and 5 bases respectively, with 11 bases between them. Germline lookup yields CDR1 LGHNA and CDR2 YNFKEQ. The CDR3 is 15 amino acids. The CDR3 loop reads CASSQDIAPDNEQFF. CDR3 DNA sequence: TGTGCCAGCAGCCAAGATATAGCGCCCGACAATGAGCAGTTCTTC.

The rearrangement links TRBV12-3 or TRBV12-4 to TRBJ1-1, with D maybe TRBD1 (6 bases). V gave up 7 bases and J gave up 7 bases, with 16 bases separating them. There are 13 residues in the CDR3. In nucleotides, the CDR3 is TGTGCCAGCACCGCAATGGGGGACATTGAAGCTTTCTTT. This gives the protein CASTAMGDIEAFF.